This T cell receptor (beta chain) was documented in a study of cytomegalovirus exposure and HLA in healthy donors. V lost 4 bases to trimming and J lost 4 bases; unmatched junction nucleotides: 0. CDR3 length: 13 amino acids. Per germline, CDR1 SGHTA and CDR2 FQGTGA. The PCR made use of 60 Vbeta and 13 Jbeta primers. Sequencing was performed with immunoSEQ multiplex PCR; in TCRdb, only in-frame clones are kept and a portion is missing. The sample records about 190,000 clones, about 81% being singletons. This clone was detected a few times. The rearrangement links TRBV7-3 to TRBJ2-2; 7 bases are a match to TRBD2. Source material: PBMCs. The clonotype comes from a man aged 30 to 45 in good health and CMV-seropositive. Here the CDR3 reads CASSSGGTGELFF. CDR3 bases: TGTGCCAGCAGCTCGGGGGGCACCGGGGAGCTGTTTTTT.